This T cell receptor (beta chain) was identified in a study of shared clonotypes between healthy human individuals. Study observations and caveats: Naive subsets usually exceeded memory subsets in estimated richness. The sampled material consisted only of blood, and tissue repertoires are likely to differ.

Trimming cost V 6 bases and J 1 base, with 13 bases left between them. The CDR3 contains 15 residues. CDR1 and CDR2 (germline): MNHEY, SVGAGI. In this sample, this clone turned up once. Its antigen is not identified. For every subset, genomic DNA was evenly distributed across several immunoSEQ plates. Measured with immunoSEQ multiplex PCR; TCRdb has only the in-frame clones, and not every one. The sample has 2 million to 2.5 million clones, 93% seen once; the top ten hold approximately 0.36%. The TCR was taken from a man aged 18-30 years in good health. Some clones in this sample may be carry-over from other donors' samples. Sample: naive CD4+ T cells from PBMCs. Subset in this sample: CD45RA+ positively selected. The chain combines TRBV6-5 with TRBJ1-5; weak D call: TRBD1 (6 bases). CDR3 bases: TGTGCCAGCAGCCTAAACAGGGCGAGCAATCAGCCCCAGCATTTT. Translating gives CASSLNRASNQPQHF.